The clone carrying this T cell receptor (beta chain) was counted between two and nine times. Mismatch with germline at one junction end may stem from a read error. Method: immunoSEQ multiplex PCR; TCRdb's copy keeps in-frame clones and lacks some. The data contain 85,000 to 95,000 clones, around 72% of them singletons. The length of the CDR3 is 13 residues. The data were taken from a study of blood T cell repertoires in COVID-19. Across the study: Acute and convalescent COVID-19 samples came from the United States, Italy and Spain. T cells, B-cell-depleted T cells, or PBMCs supplied cDNA or gDNA.

The chain recombines TRBV12-3 or TRBV12-4 with TRBJ2-3; 9 bases are a match to TRBD2. This clonotype was sampled from a woman older than 75 with acute or convalescent COVID-19. Input material: peripheral blood. This CDR3 reads CASSSFSGGPSLF. The CDR3 DNA reads TGTGCCAGCAGTTCCTTTAGCGGGGGCCCCTCCTTGTTT.